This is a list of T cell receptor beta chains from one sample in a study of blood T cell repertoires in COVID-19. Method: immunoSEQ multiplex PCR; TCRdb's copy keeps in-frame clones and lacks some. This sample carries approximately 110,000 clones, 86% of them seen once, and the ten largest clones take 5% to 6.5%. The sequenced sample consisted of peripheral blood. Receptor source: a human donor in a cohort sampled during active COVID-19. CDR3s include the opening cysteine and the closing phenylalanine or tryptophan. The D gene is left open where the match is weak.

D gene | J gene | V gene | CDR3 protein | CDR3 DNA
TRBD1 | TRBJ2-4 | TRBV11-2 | CASSLVRGQGNIQYF | TGTGCCAGCAGCTTAGTTCGGGGACAGGGAAACATTCAGTACTTC
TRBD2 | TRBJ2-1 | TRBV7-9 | CASSLAPGLADRNEQFF | TGTGCCAGCAGCTTAGCCCCGGGACTAGCGGACCGCAATGAGCAGTTCTTC
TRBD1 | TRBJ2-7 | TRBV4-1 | CASSRGQGAYEQYF | TGCGCCAGCAGCCGTGGACAGGGGGCCTACGAGCAGTACTTC
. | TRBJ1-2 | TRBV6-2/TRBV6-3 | CASSYHYKSYGYTF | TGTGCCAGCAGTTACCATTACAAGTCATATGGCTACACCTTC
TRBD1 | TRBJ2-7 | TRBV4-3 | CASSRPSRDRGRLAYEQYF | TGCGCCAGCAGCCGGCCGTCCCGGGACAGGGGGAGACTAGCCTACGAGCAGTACTTC
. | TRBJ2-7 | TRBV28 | CASSRVQAYEQYF | TGTGCCAGCAGCCGCGTCCAGGCCTACGAGCAGTACTTC
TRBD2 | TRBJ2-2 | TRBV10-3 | CAISGPGLATGELFF | TGTGCCATCAGTGGCCCGGGACTAGCAACCGGGGAGCTGTTTTTT
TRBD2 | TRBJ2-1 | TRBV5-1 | CASSFPGTSGSQTSYNEQFF | TGCGCCAGCAGCTTCCCCGGGACTAGCGGGTCCCAAACTTCCTACAATGAGCAGTTCTTC
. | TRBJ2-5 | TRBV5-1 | CASSLRGGGQETQYF | TGCGCCAGCAGCTTAAGGGGAGGCGGCCAAGAGACCCAGTACTTC
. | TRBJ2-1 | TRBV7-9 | CASTEFNEQFF | TGTGCCAGCACCGAGTTCAATGAGCAGTTCTTC
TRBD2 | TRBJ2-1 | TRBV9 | CASSVDGRPGNEQFF | TGTGCCAGCAGCGTAGACGGGAGGCCCGGCAATGAGCAGTTCTTC
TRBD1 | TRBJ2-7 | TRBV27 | CASKGLPGQGQYEQYF | TGTGCCAGCAAGGGATTGCCGGGACAGGGGCAATACGAGCAGTACTTC
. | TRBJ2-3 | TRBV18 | CASSPNPGEDTQYF | TGTGCCAGCTCACCAAATCCAGGGGAAGATACGCAGTATTTT